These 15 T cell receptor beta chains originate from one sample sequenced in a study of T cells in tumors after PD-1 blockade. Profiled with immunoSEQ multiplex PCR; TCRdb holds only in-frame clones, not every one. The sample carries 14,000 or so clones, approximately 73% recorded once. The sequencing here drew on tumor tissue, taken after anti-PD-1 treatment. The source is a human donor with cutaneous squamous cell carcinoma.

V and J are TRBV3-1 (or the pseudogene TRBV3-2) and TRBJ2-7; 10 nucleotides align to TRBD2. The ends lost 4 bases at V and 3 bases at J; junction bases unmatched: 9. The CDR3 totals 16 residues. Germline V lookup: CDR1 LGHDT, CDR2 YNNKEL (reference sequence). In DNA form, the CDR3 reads TGTGCCAGCAGCCCCAATTCACTAGCGGGGAGCTACGAGCAGTACTTC. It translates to CASSPNSLAGSYEQYF.

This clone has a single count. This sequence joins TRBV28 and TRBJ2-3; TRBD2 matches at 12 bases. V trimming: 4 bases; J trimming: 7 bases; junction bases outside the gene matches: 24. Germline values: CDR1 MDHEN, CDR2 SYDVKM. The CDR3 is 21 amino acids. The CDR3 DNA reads TGTGCCAGCAGTTCTTACTCCGGGACTAGCGGGTCGGGGCTTTTGGTTCATACGCAGTATTTT. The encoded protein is CASSSYSGTSGSGLLVHTQYF.

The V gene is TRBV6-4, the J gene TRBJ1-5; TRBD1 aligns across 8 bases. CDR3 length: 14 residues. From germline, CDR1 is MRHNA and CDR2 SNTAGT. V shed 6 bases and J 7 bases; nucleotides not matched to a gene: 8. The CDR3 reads CASSPTGVGQPQHF. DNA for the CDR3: TGTGCCAGCAGCCCGACAGGGGTTGGCCAGCCCCAGCATTTT.

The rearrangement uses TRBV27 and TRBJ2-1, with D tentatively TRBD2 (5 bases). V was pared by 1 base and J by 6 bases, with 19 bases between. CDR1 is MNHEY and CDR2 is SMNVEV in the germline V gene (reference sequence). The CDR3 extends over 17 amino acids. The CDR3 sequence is CASSLWSGRELVNEQFF. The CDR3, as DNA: TGTGCCAGCAGTTTATGGTCTGGGCGAGAACTAGTCAATGAGCAGTTCTTC.

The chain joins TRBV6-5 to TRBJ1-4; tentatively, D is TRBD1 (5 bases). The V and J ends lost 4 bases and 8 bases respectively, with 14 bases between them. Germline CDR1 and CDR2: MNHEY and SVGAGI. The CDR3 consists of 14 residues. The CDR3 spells CASSSSFQGEKLFF. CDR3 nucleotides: TGTGCCAGCAGTTCGTCTTTTCAGGGCGAAAAACTGTTTTTT.

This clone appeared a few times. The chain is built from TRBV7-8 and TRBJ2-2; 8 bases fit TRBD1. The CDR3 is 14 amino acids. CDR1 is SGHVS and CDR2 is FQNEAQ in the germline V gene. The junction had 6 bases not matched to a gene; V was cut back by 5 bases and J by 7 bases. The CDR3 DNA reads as TGTGCCAGCAGCGATCCGGACAGGGTCGGGGAGCTGTTTTTT. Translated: CASSDPDRVGELFF.

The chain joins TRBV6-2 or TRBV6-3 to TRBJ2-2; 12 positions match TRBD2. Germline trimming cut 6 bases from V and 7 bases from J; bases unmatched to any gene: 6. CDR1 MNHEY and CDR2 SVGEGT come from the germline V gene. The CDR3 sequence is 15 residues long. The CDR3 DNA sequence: TGTGCCAGCAGCTCTAGCGGGAGGGCCTTCGGGGAGCTGTTTTTT. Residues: CASSSSGRAFGELFF.

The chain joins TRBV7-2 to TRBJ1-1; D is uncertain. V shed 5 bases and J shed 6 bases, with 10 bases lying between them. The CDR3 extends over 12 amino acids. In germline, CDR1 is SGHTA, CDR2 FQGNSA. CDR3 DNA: TGTGCCAGCAGCGCCCTGGGTCCTGAAGCTTTCTTT. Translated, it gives CASSALGPEAFF.

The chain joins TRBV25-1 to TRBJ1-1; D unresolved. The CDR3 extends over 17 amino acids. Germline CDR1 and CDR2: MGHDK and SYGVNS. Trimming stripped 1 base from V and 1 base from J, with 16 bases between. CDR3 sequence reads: CASSEFTGRYGNTEAFF. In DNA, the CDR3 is TGTGCCAGCAGTGAATTTACTGGCAGGTACGGGAACACTGAAGCTTTCTTT.

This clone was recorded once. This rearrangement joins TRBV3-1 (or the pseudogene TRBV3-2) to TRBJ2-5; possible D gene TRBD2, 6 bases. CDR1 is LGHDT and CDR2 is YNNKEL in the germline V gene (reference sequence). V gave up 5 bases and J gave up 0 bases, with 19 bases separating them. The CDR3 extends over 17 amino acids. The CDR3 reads CASSAGIAALYQETQYF. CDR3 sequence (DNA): TGTGCCAGCAGCGCGGGGATAGCGGCTTTGTACCAAGAGACCCAGTACTTC.

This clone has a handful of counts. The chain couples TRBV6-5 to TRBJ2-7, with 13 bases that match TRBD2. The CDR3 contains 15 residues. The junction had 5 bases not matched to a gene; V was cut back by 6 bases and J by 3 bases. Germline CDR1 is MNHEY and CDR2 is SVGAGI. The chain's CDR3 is CASRTGTSGDYEQYF. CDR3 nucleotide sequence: TGTGCCAGCAGGACCGGGACTAGCGGGGACTACGAGCAGTACTTC.

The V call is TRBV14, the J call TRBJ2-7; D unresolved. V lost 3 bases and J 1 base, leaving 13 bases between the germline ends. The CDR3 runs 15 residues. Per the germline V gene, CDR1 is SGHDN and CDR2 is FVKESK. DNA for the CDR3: TGTGCCAGCAGCCAGGCCGTGGACGGATCCTACGAGCAGTACTTC. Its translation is CASSQAVDGSYEQYF.

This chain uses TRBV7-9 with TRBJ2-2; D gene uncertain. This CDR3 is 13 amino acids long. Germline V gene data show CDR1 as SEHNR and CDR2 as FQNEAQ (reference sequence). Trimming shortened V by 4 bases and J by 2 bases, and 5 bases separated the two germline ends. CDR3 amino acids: CASSSINTGELFF. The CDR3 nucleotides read TGTGCCAGCAGCTCAATAAACACCGGGGAGCTGTTTTTT. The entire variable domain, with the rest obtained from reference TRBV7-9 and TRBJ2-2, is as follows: DTGVSQNPRHKITKRGQNVTFRCDPISEHNRLYWYRQTLGQGPEFLTYFQNEAQLEKSRLLSDRFSAERPKGSFSTLEIQRTEQGDSAMYLCASSSINTGELFFGEGSRLTVL.

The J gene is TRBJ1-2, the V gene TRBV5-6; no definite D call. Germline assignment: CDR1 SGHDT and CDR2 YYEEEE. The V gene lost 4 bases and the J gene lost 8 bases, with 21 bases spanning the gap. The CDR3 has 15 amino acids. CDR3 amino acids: CASSNGGQAQPGYTF. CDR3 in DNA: TGTGCCAGCAGCAATGGCGGGCAGGCCCAGCCGGGCTACACCTTC. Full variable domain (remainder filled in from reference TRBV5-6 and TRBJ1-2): DAGVTQSPTHLIKTRGQQVTLRCSPKSGHDTVSWYQQALGQGPQFIFQYYEEEERQRGNFPDRFSGHQFPNYSSELNVNALLLGDSALYLCASSNGGQAQPGYTFGSGTRLTVV.

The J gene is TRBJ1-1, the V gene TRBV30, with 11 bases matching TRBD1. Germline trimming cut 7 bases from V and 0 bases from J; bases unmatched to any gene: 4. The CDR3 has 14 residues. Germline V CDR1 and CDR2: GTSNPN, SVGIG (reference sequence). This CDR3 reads CAFGTGGLNTEAFF. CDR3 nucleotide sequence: TGTGCCTTTGGGACAGGGGGACTGAACACTGAAGCTTTCTTT.